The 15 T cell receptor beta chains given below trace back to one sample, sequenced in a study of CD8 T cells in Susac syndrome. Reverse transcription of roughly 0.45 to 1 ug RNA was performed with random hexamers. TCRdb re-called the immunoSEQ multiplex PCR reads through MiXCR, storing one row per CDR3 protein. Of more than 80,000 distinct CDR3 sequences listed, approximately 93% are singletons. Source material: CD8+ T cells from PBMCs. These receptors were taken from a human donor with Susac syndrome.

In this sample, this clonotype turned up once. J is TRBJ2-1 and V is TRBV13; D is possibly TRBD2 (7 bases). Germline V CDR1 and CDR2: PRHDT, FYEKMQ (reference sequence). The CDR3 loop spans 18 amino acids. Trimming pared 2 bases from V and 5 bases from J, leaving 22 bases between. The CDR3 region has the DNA TGTGCCAGCAGCTTACGAGGACAGAGGGGGGGGCACGACAATGAGCAGTTCTTC. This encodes CASSLRGQRGGHDNEQFF.

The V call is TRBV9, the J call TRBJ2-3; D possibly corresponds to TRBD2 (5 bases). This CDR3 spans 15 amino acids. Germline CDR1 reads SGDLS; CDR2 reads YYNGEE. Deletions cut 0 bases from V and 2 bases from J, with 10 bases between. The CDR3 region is CASSVEGGLTDTQYF. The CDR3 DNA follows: TGTGCCAGCAGCGTAGAGGGCGGGCTCACAGATACGCAGTATTTT.

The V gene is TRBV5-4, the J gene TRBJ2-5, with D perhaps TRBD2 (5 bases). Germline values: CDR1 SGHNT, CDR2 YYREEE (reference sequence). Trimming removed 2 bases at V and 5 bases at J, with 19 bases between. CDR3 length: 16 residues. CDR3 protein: CASSFGGSIGGETQYF. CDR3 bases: TGTGCCAGCAGCTTTGGAGGCTCGATTGGCGGGGAGACCCAGTACTTC.

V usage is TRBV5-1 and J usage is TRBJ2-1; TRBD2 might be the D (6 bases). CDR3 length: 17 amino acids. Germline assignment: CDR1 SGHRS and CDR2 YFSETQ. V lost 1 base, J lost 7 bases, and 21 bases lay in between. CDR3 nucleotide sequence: TGCGCCAGCAGCTTGTGGACGGACTACCGGGTACAAAATGAGCAGTTCTTC. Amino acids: CASSLWTDYRVQNEQFF.

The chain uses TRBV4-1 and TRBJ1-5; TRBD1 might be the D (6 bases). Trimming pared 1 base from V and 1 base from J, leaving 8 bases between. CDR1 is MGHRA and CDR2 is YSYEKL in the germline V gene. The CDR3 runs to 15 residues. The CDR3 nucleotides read TGCGCCAGCAGCCAAGCCCAGGGGAGCAATCAGCCCCAGCATTTT. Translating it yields CASSQAQGSNQPQHF.

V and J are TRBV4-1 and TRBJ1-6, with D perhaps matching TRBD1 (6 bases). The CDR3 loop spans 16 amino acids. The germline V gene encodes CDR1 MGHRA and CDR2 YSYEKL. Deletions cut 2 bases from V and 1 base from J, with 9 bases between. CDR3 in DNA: TGCGCCAGCAGCCAAAAACAGGGATCCTATAATTCACCCCTCCACTTT. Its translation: CASSQKQGSYNSPLHF.

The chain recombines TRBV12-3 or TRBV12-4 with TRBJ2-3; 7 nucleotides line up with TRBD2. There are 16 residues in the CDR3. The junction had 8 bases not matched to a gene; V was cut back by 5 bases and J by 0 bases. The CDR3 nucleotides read TGTGCCAGCAGTCCCTTCCCTAGCGGCAGCACAGATACGCAGTATTTT. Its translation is CASSPFPSGSTDTQYF.

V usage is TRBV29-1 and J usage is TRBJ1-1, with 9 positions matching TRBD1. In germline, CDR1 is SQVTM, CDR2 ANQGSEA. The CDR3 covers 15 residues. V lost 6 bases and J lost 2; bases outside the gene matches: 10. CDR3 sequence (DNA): TGCAGCGTCCCGAGACAGGGGGGAATCAACACTGAAGCTTTCTTT. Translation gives CSVPRQGGINTEAFF.

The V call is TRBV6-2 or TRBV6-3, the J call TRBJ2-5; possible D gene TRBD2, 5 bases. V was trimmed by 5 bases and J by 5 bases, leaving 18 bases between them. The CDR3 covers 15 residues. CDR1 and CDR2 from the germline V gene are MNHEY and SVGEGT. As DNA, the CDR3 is TGTGCCAGCAGTCCTACAACTAGGAGCGGTGAGACCCAGTACTTC. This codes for CASSPTTRSGETQYF.

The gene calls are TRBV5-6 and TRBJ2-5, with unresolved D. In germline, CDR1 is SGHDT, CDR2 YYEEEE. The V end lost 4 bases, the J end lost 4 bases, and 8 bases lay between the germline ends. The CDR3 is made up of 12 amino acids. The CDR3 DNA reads TGTGCCAGCAGCCCCCTCGGAGAGACCCAGTACTTC. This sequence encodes CASSPLGETQYF.

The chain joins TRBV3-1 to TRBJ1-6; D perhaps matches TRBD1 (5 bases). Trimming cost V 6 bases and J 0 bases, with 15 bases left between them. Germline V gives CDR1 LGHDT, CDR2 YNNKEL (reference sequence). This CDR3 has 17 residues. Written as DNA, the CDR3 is TGTGCCAGCAGTCCCGGGACGGTAGGCTCCTATAATTCACCCCTCCACTTT. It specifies CASSPGTVGSYNSPLHF.

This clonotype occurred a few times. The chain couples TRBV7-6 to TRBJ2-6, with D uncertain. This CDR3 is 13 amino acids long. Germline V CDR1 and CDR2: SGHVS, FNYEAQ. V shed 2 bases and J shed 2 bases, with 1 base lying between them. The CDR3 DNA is TGTGCCAGCAGCTTACCTGGGGCCAACGTCCTGACTTTC. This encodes CASSLPGANVLTF.

Here the CDR3 DNA reads TGCGCCAGCAGCCAAGGTCCTAGCGGGTACCAAGAGACCCAGTACTTC. It translates to CASSQGPSGYQETQYF. The genes are TRBV4-1 and TRBJ2-5; TRBD2 agrees at 8 bases. The CDR3 contains 16 residues. Germline CDR1 and CDR2: MGHRA and YSYEKL. With 1 base clipped from V and 0 bases from J, the junction kept 4 bases outside the gene matches.

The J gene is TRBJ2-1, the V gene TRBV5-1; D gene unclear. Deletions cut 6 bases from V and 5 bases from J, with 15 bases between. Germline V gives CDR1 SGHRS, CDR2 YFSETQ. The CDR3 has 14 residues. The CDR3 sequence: CASMVYSLDNEQFF. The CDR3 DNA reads TGCGCCAGCATGGTGTACAGTCTGGACAATGAGCAGTTCTTC.

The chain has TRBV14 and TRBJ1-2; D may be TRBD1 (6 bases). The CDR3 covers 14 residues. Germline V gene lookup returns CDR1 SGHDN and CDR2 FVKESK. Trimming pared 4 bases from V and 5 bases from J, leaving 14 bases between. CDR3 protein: CASSPRGGVYGYTF. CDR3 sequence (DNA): TGTGCCAGCAGCCCACGAGGGGGAGTATATGGCTACACCTTC.